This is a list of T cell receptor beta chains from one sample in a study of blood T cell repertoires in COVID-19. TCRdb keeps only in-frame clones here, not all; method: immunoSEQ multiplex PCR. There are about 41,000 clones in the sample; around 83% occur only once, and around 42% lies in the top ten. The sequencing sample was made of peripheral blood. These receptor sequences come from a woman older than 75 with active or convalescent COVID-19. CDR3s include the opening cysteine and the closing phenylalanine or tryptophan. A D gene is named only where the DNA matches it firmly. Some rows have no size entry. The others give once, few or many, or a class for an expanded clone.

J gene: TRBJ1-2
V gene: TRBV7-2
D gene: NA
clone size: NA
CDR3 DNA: TGTGCCAGCAGCTTAGTCTCCGAGAAAGGCTACACCTTC
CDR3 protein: CASSLVSEKGYTF

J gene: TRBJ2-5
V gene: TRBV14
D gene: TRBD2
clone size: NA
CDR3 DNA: TGTGCCAGCAGCCAAGAAGGGGGACTAGCTTTTCAAGAGACCCAGTACTTC
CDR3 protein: CASSQEGGLAFQETQYF

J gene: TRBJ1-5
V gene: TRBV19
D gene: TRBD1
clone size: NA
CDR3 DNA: TGTGCCAGTAGACCCATTGACAGGGGGAGTCAGCCCCAGCATTTT
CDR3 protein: CASRPIDRGSQPQHF

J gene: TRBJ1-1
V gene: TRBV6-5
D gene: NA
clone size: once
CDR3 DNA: TGTGCCAGCAGGGCCGCGGGCACTGAAGCTTTCTTT
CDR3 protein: CASRAAGTEAFF

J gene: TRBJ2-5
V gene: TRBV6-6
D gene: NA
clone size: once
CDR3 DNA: TGTGCCAGCAGTTACCGACGCAGGGGTACCCAAGAGACCCAGTACTTC
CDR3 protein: CASSYRRRGTQETQYF

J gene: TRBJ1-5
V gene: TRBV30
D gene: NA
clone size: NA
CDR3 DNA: TGTGCCTGGAGTGTGGGCCGCGGCAATCAGCCCCAGCATTTT
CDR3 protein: CAWSVGRGNQPQHF

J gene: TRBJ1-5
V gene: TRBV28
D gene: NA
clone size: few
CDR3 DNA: TGTGCCAGCAGTTTCGGGCAGCCCCAGCATTTT
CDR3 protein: CASSFGQPQHF

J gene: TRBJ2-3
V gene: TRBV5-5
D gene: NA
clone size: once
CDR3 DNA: TGTGCCAGCACCCTTTCCCATACGCAGTATTTT
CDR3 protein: CASTLSHTQYF

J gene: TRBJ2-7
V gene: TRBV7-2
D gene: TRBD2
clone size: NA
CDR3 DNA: TGTGCCAGCAGCCGGACTAGCGGGAACTACGAGCAGTACTTC
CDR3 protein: CASSRTSGNYEQYF

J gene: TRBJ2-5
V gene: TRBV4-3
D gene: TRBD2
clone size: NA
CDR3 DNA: TGCGCCAGCAGCCAAGAACGTAGCGGGAGCGTTCAAGAGACCCAGTACTTC
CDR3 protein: CASSQERSGSVQETQYF

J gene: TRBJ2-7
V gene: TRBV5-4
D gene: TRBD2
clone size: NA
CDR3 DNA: TGTGCCAGCAGCTCCCGGGGGGGCTACGAGCAGTACTTC
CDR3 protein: CASSSRGGYEQYF

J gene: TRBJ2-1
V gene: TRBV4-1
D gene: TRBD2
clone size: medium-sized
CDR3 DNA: TGCGCCAGCAGCCCCATGACGCTAGCGGGAGGATCCAATGAGCAGTTCTTC
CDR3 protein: CASSPMTLAGGSNEQFF

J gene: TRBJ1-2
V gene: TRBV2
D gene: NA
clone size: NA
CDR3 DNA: NA
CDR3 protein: CASSNGAFGNGYTF

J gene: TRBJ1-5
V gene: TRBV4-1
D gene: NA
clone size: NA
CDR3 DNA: TGCGCCAGCAGCCAAGTCTCAGGGAATCAGCCCCAGCATTTT
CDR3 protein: CASSQVSGNQPQHF

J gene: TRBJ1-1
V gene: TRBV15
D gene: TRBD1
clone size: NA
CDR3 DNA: TGTGCCACCAGCAGGGACAGGAGTGAAGCTTTCTTT
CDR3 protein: CATSRDRSEAFF

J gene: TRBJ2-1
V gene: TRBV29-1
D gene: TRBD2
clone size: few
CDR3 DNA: TGCAGCGTTGAACCTTCAAGCGGGAGGTTTGATGAGCAGTTCTTC
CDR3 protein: CSVEPSSGRFDEQFF

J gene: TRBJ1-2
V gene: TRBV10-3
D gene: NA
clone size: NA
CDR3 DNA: TGTGCCATCAGTGAGGCAGGGGACTATGGCTACACCTTC
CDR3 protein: CAISEAGDYGYTF

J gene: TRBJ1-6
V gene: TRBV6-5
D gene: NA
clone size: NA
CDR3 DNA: TGTGCCAGCAGTTACGAGGGTAGGAGGGGTGATTCACCCCTCCACTTT
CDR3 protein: CASSYEGRRGDSPLHF

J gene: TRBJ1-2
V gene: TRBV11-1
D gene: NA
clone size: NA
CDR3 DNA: TGTGCCAGCAGCTTAACCCCGCAGGGGAACTATGGCTACACCTTC
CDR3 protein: CASSLTPQGNYGYTF

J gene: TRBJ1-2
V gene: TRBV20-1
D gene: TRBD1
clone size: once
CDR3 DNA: TGCAGTGCTAGTCATGGGACAGAAAACTATGGCTACACCTTC
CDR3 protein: CSASHGTENYGYTF

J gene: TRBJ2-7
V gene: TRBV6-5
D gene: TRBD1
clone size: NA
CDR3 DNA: TGTGCCAGCAGTCGAACCTTCAGGGGGTTCGACGAGCAGTACTTC
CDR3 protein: CASSRTFRGFDEQYF

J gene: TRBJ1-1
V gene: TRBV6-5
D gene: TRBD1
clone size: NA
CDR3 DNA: TGTGCCAGCAAAGTATCAGGGGGCACTGAAGCTTTCTTT
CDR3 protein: CASKVSGGTEAFF

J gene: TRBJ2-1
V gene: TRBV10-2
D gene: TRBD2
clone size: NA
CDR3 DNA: TGCGCCAGCAGCGATCGGACTAGCGGGAGTTTCGGGAATGAGCAGTTCTTC
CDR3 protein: CASSDRTSGSFGNEQFF

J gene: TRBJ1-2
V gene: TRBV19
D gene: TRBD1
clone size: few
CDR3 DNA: TGTGCCAGTAGAGGGACAGGTTTAAGCCGAAGGGGGATTGACTATGGCTACACCTTC
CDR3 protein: CASRGTGLSRRGIDYGYTF

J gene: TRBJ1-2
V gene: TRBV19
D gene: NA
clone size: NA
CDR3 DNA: TGTGCCAGTAGTATGAAACCGGGTATGTTCTATGGCTACACCTTC
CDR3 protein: CASSMKPGMFYGYTF

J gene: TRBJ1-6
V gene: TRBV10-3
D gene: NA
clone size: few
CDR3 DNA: TGTGCCATCAGTGAAGTCCGGGGGTCGGGTTCACCCCTCCACTTT
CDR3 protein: CAISEVRGSGSPLHF

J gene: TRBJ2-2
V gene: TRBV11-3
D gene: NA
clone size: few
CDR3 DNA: TGTGCCAGCAGTCTAACGGGGACGAACACCGGGGAGCTGTTTTTT
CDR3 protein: CASSLTGTNTGELFF

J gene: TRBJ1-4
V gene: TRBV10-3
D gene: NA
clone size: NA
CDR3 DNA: TGTGCCATCAGTGAGTCGGCGGGAACTAATGAAAAACTGTTTTTT
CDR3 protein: CAISESAGTNEKLFF

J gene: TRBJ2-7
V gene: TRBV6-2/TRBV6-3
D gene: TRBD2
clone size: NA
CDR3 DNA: TGTGCCAGCAGCCACCAAACTAGCGGGCGAAGTATCTACGAGCAGTACTTC
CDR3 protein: CASSHQTSGRSIYEQYF

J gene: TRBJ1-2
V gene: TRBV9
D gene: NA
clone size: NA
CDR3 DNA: TGTGCCAGCAGCGTAGCTGAGGGAAACGGCTACACCTTC
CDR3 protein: CASSVAEGNGYTF

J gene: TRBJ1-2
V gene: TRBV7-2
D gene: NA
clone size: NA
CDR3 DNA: TGTGCCAGCAGCTTATCCGGGACTTATGGCTACACCTTC
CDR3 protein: CASSLSGTYGYTF

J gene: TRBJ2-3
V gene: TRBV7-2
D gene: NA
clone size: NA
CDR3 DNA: TGTGCCAGCAGCCCCAATCCGACAGGCACAGATACGCAGTATTTT
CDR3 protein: CASSPNPTGTDTQYF

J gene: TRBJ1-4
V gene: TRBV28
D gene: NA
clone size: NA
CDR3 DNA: TGTGCCAGCAGTTTATCCAGGGTAGTTTCTGAAAAACTGTTTTTT
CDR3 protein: CASSLSRVVSEKLFF

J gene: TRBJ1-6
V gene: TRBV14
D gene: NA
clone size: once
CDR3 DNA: TGTGCCAGCAGAGGCTCACAGGGAGCACCCCTCCACTTT
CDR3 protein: CASRGSQGAPLHF

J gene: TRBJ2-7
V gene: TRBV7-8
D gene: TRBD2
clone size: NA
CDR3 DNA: TGTGCCAGCAGCCCCCAACTAGCGGGGGCCTACGAGCAGTACTTC
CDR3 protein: CASSPQLAGAYEQYF

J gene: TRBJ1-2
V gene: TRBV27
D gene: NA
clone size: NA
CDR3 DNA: TGTGCCAGCAGTTTAAACATCGACTATGGCTACACCTTC
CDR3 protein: CASSLNIDYGYTF

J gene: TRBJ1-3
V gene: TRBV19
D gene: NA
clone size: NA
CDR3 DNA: TGTGCCAGTAGTGGGAGCTCTGGAAACACCATATATTTT
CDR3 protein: CASSGSSGNTIYF

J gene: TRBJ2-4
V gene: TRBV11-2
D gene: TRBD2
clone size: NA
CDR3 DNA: TGTGCCAGCAGCCCCAGACTAGCGGTAGACATTCAGTACTTC
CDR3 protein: CASSPRLAVDIQYF

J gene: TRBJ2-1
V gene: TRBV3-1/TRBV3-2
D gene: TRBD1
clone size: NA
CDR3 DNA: TGTGCCAGCAGCCAAGAGCGGGCGGCGACAACTCCAGGGGGAAATGAGCAGTTCTTC
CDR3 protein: CASSQERAATTPGGNEQFF

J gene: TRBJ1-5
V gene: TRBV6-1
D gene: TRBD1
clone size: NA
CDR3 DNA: TGTGCCAGCAGTGAGACGCTGGGACAGGGGAGGGCGGGTGGCAATCAGCCCCAGCATTTT
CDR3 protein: CASSETLGQGRAGGNQPQHF

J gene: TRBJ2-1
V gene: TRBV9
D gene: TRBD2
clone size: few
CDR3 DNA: TGTGCCAGCAGCGCAAGCGGACTAGCGGGAGGGCCAAGGTACAATGAGCAGTTCTTC
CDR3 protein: CASSASGLAGGPRYNEQFF

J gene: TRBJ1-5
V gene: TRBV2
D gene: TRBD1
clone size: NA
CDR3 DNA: TGTGCCAGCAGTGCAACAGGGGTAGAACAGCCCCAGCATTTT
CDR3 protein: CASSATGVEQPQHF